This T cell receptor beta chain was sequenced in a study of CD8 T cells in ankylosing spondylitis. General observations from the study: Blood from ankylosing spondylitis patients appeared to carry a characteristic roughly eight-variant TCR beta motif. Disease-linked clones reportedly showed significant enrichment in matched ankylosing spondylitis synovial fluid.

Quantitative molecular-barcoded 5'-RACE generated the TCR beta libraries. TCRdb itself ran the 5' RACE reads through MiXCR, one entry per CDR3 protein. The repertoire holds fewer than 550,000 distinct CDR3 sequences, with about 5.7% as singletons. The V gene end was trimmed by 4 bases and the J gene end by 4 bases; junction bases not matched to a gene: 0. The CDR3 extends over 12 amino acids. Germline-derived CDR1 and CDR2 are LNHDA and SQIVND (reference sequence). Points on this clonotype: Its antigen remains unknown.

The genes are TRBV19 and TRBJ2-5, with TRBD1 identical over 7 bases. The clonotype was recovered from a male donor with ankylosing spondylitis. Sequenced material: blood, either unsorted or a sorted T cell fraction (not recorded which). Here the CDR3 reads CASSKGAETQYF. The CDR3 bases are TGTGCCAGTAGTAAGGGGGCAGAGACCCAGTACTTC. Looking up the rest from reference TRBV19 and TRBJ2-5 gives the full variable domain: DGGITQSPKYLFRKEGQNVTLSCEQNLNHDAMYWYRQDPGQGLRLIYYSQIVNDFQKGDIAEGYSVSREKKESFPLTVTSAQKNPTAFYLCASSKGAETQYFGPGTRLLVL.